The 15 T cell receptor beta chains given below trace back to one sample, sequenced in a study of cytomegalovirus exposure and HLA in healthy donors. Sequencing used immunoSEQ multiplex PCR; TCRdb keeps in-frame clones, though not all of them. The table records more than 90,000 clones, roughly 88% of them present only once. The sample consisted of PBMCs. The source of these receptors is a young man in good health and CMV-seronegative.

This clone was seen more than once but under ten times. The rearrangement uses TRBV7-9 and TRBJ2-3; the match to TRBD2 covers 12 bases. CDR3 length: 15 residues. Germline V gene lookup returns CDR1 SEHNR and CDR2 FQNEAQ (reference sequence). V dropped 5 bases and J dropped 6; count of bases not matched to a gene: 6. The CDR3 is CASSRLAGEGDTQYF. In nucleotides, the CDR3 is TGTGCCAGCAGCAGACTAGCGGGGGAGGGGGATACGCAGTATTTT. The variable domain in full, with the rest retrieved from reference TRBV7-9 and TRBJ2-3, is DTGVSQNPRHKITKRGQNVTFRCDPISEHNRLYWYRQTLGQGPEFLTYFQNEAQLEKSRLLSDRFSAERPKGSFSTLEIQRTEQGDSAMYLCASSRLAGEGDTQYFGPGTRLTVL.

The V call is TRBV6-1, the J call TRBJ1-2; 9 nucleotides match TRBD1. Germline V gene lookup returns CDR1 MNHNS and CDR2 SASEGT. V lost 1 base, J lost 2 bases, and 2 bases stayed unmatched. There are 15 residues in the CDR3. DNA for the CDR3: TGTGCCAGCAGTGAAGGGACAGGGGAAAACTATGGCTACACCTTC. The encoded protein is CASSEGTGENYGYTF.

The CDR3 DNA is TGTGCCAGTAGTCCGTCGACAGTAGAGCCCCAGCATTTT. Translation: CASSPSTVEPQHF. The gene calls are TRBV19 and TRBJ1-5; D may be TRBD1 (5 bases). V shed 5 bases and J shed 8 bases, with 13 bases lying between them. This CDR3 is 13 amino acids long. The germline V gene has CDR1 LNHDA and CDR2 SQIVND (reference sequence).

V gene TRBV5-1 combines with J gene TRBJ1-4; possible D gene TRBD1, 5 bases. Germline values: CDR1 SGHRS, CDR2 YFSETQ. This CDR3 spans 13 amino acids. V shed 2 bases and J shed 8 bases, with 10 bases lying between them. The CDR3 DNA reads TGCGCCAGCAGCTTTGGCGACAGAGAAAAACTGTTTTTT. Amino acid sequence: CASSFGDREKLFF.

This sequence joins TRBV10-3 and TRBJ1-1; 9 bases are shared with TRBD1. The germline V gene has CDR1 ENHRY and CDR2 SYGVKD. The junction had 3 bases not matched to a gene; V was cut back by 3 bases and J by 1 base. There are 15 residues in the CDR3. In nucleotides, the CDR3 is TGTGCCATCAGTGAAATGGGACAGGGGAACACTGAAGCTTTCTTT. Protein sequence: CAISEMGQGNTEAFF.

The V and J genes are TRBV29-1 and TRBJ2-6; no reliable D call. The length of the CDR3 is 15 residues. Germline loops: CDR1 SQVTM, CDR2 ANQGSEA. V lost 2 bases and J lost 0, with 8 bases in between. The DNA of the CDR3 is TGCAGCGTTGAAATCCCTATCTCTGGGGCCAACGTCCTGACTTTC. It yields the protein CSVEIPISGANVLTF.

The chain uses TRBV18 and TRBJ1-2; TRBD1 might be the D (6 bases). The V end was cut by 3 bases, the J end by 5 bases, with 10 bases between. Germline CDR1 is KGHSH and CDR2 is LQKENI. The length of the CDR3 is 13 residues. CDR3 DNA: TGTGCCAGCTCACCTGGACAGTCGTATGGCTACACCTTC. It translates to CASSPGQSYGYTF.

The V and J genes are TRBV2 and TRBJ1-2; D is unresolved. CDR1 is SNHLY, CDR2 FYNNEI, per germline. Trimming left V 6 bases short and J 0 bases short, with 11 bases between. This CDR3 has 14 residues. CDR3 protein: CASSLESTNYGYTF. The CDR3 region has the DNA TGTGCCAGCAGCCTGGAGAGTACTAACTATGGCTACACCTTC.

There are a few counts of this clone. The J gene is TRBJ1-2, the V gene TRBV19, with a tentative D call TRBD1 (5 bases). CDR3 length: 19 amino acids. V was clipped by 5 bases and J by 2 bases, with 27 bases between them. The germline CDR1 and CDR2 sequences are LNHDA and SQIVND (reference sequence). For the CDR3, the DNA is TGTGCCAGTAGTCCCGCGCAGGGCAGCAGGACGAAGCAAAACTATGGCTACACCTTC. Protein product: CASSPAQGSRTKQNYGYTF.

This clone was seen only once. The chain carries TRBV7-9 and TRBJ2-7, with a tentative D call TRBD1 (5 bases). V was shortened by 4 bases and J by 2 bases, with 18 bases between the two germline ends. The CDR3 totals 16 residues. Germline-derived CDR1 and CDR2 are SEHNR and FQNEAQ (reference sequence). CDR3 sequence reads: CASSSTRQGIPYEQYF. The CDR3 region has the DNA TGTGCCAGCAGCTCCACCCGGCAGGGTATACCCTACGAGCAGTACTTC. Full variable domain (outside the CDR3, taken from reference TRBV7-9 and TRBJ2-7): DTGVSQNPRHKITKRGQNVTFRCDPISEHNRLYWYRQTLGQGPEFLTYFQNEAQLEKSRLLSDRFSAERPKGSFSTLEIQRTEQGDSAMYLCASSSTRQGIPYEQYFGPGTRLTVT.

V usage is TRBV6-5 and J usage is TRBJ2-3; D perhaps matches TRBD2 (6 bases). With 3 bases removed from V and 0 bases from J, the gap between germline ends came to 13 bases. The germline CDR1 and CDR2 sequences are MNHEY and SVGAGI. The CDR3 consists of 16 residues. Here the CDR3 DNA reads TGTGCCAGCAGTTATACACTAGCACCGAGCACAGATACGCAGTATTTT. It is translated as CASSYTLAPSTDTQYF.

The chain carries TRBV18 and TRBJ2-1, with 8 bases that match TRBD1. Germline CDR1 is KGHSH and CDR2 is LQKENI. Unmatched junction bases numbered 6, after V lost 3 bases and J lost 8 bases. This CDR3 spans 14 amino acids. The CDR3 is CASSPDRGFYEQFF. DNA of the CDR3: TGTGCCAGCTCACCTGACAGGGGTTTCTATGAGCAGTTCTTC.

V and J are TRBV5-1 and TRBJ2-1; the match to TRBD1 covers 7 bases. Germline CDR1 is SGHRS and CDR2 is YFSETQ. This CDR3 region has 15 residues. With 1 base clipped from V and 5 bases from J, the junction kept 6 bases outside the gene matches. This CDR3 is CASSLLTGMHNEQFF. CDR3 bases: TGCGCCAGCAGCTTGTTGACAGGGATGCACAATGAGCAGTTCTTC.

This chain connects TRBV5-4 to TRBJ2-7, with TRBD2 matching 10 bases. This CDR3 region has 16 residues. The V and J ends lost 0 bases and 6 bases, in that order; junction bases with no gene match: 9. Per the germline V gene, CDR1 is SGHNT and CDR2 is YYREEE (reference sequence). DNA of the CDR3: TGTGCCAGCAGCTTGGGGGCTAGCGGGAGCGGGGGCGAGCAGTACTTC. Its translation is CASSLGASGSGGEQYF.

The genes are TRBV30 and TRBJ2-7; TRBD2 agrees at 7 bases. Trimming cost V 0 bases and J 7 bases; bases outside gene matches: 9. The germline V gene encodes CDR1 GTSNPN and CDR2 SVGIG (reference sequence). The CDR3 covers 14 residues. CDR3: CAWSVWGREGEQYF. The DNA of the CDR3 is TGTGCCTGGAGTGTATGGGGCAGGGAGGGGGAGCAGTACTTC. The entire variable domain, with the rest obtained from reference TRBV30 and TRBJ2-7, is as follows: SQTIHQWPATLVQPVGSPLSLECTVEGTSNPNLYWYRQAAGRGLQLLFYSVGIGQISSEVPQNLSASRPQDRQFILSSKKLLLSDSGFYLCAWSVWGREGEQYFGPGTRLTVT.